This T cell receptor (beta chain) was captured by sequencing in a study of cytomegalovirus exposure and HLA in healthy donors. Study background: Samples from HLA-typed donors yielded approximately 80 million unique TCRs in an early data release.

As for this clone: Antigen specificity is unknown.

13 Jbeta primers and 60 Vbeta primers were used for the PCR. The protocol was immunoSEQ multiplex PCR, while the TCRdb copy is restricted to in-frame clones and leaves out a portion. The sample records some 120,000 clones, 65% to 80% being singletons. Study outcomes and limitations: Cytomegalovirus status was reportedly diagnosed by the classifier with high sensitivity and specificity. A later analysis linked a missense variant in DCLRE1C to the trimming of TCR beta V and J genes.

Looked up from germline, CDR1 is MDHEN and CDR2 is SYDVKM. Germline trimming cut 4 bases from V and 4 bases from J; bases unmatched to any gene: 10. CDR3 length: 15 amino acids. The J gene is TRBJ2-7, the V gene TRBV28; 7 bases are a match to TRBD1. The source of this sequence is a man aged 40-55 years in good health and CMV-seropositive. Source material: PBMCs. In DNA, the CDR3 is TGTGCCAGCAGTTACAGGGGATTTAATACGTACGAGCAGTACTTC. It encodes CASSYRGFNTYEQYF. The full variable domain, its missing parts supplied by reference TRBV28 and TRBJ2-7, is DVKVTQSSRYLVKRTGEKVFLECVQDMDHENMFWYRQDPGLGLRLIYFSYDVKMKEKGDIPEGYSVSREKKERFSLILESASTNQTSMYLCASSYRGFNTYEQYFGPGTRLTVT.